This T cell receptor beta chain was sequenced during a study of shared clonotypes between healthy human individuals. About the research overall: The study used three CD4 naive, three CD4 memory, two CD8 naive and one CD8 memory plate per donor. General study findings and limits: Some clonotypes were shared by all four sorted-subset donors, while others were not shared. The non-shared ones had lower generation probabilities than the shared ones.

DNA at approximately 200 ng, approximately 30,000 T cell genomes, went into sorted-subset replicate PCRs. Using immunoSEQ multiplex PCR, the repertoire was profiled, and TCRdb retains in-frame clones only, with some absent. The table records 2 million or so clones, approximately 94% of them present only once. The CDR3 runs 18 residues. Germline V gene lookup returns CDR1 LNHNV and CDR2 YYDKDF (reference sequence). Germline trimming cut 5 bases from V and 3 bases from J; bases unmatched to any gene: 10. Selected positively for CCR7 and CD45RO-negative, naive CD8 cells excluded terminally differentiated effector memory CD45RA+ cells. Details on this clone: Its antigen is not known.

Material for sequencing was naive CD8+ T cells sorted from blood. The chain carries TRBV15 and TRBJ2-1, with 13 bases aligning to TRBD2. The receptor comes from a man between 18 and 35 years old in good health. Here the CDR3 DNA reads TGTGCCACCAGCTTTGAGTGGACTAGCGGGAGCCTCTACAATGAGCAGTTCTTC. It encodes CATSFEWTSGSLYNEQFF.